This T cell receptor (beta chain) was recovered during a study of blood T cell repertoires in COVID-19. Study summary: Samples representing acute and convalescent COVID-19 were sourced from the United States, Italy and Spain.

In the study's own analysis: Nucleated cell number was recorded as an estimate derived from reference gene primer amplification. Only in-frame clones appear in the TCRdb table, and some are missing; sequencing was by immunoSEQ multiplex PCR. V, J and clone size are taken as reported in that table, and D and trimming were inferred from the DNA itself. This sample yields 50,000 to 60,000 clones, of which around nine tenths are seen a single time; approximately 7% belongs to the top ten. Germline CDR1 is SGHNT and CDR2 is YENEEA. Trimming left V 6 bases short and J 6 bases short, with 12 bases between. This CDR3 contains 12 residues.

The clonotype comes from a human donor with active COVID-19. The donor label of this sample is uncertain. The material sequenced was peripheral blood. This sequence joins TRBV11-3 and TRBJ2-7; TRBD1 might be the D (5 bases). CDR3 DNA sequence: TGTGCCAGCAGTTTGGACATGGCCGAGCAGTACTTC. Protein: CASSLDMAEQYF.